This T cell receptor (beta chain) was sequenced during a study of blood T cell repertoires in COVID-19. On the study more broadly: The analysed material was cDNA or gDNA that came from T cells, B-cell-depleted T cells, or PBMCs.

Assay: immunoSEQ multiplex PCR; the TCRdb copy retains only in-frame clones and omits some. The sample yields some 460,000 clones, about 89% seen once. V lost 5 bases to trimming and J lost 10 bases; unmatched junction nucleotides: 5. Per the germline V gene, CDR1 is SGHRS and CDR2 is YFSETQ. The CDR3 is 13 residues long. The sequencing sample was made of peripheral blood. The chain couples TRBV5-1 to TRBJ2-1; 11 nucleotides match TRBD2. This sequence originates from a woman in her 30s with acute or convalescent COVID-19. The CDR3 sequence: CASSSGGAYEQFF. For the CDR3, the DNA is TGCGCCAGCAGTAGCGGGGGGGCCTACGAGCAGTTCTTC.